This T cell receptor (beta chain) was sequenced in a study of cytomegalovirus exposure and HLA in healthy donors. Worth noting for this clone: Its antigen is still unknown.

Unmatched junction bases numbered 9, after V lost 5 bases and J lost 2 bases. The germline gives CDR1 SGHVS, CDR2 FQNEAQ. The CDR3 spans 16 residues. PCR employed 60 Vbeta and 13 Jbeta primers. Data came from immunoSEQ multiplex PCR; TCRdb stores just in-frame clones and leaves some out. This table has approximately 110,000 clones, around 62% appearing once. Donors consisted of healthy bone marrow donors. Study results and caveats: Researchers catalogued under 200 TCR beta chains as cytomegalovirus-associated.

This chain uses TRBV7-8 with TRBJ2-1; 7 bases line up with TRBD1. The receptor was derived from a man aged 30 to 39 in good health and CMV-seropositive. The specimen was PBMCs. Here the CDR3 reads CASSPGLRGPYNEQFF. The CDR3 DNA reads as TGTGCCAGCAGCCCTGGACTTAGGGGGCCCTACAATGAGCAGTTCTTC. Complete variable domain (other parts from reference TRBV7-8 and TRBJ2-1): GAGVSQSPRYKVAKRGQDVALRCDPISGHVSLFWYQQALGQGPEFLTYFQNEAQLDKSGLPSDRFFAERPEGSVSTLKIQRTQQEDSAVYLCASSPGLRGPYNEQFFGPGTRLTVL.